This T cell receptor beta chain was documented in a study of T cell changes during pregnancy in multiple sclerosis (dated by TCRdb to between 2018 and 2020). Turning to the overall study: In women with multiple sclerosis, the researchers looked at how the T cell repertoire shifted as pregnancy progressed.

Libraries were built with the immunoSEQ multiplex PCR assay. The table was pulled from immuneACCESS by TCRdb, which kept in-frame rearrangements only. Such tables lose some clones; where checked, under half of the loss comes from unresolved V genes, and the rest has no known cause. The sample profile shows around 40,000 clones; 91% of them were found once. The ten biggest clones cover less than 0.55% of the sample. For this clone: Its specific antigen is unknown. Within one base of it there is no much larger clone, and no base qualities were kept.

From the cysteine up to the phenylalanine, the CDR3 has a length of 13 residues. Of all the DNA, just the CDR3 is kept, 39 bases in frame from base 1. V gives up 4 bases and J gives up 3 bases, and the segment between their germline ends measures 10 bases. Per the germline V gene, SNHLY is the CDR1 and FYNNEI is the CDR2. In this chain, TRBV2 is recombined with TRBJ2-7; TRBD2 is possibly the D segment (5 matching bases). Sample: CD4+ T cells from peripheral blood mononuclear cells, taken in the third trimester of pregnancy. This clonotype was sampled from a female donor in good health, enrolled as a control in a pregnancy study. The sequence in DNA is TGTGCCAGCAGTGGGGAGTTCTACTACGAGCAGTACTTC. It encodes CASSGEFYYEQYF.